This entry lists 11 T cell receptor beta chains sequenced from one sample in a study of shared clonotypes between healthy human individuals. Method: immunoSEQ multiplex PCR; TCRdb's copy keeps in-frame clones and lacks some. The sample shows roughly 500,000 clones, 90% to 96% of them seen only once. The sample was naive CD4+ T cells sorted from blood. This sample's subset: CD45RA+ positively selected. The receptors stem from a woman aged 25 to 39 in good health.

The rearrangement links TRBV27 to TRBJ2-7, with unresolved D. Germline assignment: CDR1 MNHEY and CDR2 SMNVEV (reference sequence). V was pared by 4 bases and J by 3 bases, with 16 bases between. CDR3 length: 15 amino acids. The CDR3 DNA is TGTGCCAGCAGTTACCGTGGCCGCGAGGTCTACGAGCAGTACTTC. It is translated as CASSYRGREVYEQYF.

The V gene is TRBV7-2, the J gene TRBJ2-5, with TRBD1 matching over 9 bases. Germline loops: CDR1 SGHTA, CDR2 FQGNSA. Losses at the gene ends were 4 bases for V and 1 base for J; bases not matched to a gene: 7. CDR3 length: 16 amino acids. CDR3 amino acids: CASSYRGRTIQETQYF. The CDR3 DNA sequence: TGTGCCAGCAGCTACAGGGGGCGAACGATCCAAGAGACCCAGTACTTC.

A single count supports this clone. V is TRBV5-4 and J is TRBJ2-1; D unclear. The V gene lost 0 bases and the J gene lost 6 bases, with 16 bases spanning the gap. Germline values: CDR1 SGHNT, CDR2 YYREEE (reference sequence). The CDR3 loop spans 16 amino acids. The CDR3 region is CASSLVSVRLGNEQFF. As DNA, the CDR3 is TGTGCCAGCAGCTTGGTATCTGTTAGACTGGGCAATGAGCAGTTCTTC.

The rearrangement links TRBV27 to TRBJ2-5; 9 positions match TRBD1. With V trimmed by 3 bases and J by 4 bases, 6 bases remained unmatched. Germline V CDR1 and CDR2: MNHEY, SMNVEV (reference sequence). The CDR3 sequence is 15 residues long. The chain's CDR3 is CASSFGDRVAETQYF. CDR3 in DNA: TGTGCCAGCAGTTTTGGGGACAGGGTAGCAGAGACCCAGTACTTC.

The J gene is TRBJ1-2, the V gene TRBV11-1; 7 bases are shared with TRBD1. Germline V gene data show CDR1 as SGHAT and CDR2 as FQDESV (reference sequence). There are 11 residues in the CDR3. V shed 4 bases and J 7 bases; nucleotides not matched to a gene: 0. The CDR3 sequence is CASSSGGGYTF. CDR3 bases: TGTGCCAGCAGCTCAGGGGGTGGCTACACCTTC.

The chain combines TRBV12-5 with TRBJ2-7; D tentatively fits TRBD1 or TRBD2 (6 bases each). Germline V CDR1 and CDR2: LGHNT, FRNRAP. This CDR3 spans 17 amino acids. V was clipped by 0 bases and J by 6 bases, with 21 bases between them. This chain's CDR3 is CASGLVGIAGEVGEQYF. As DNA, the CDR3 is TGTGCTAGTGGTTTGGTAGGGATTGCAGGGGAGGTGGGCGAGCAGTACTTC.

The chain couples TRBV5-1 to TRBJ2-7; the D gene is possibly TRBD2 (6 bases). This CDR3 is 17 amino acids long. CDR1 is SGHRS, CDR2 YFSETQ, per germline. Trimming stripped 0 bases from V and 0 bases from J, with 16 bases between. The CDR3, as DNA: TGCGCCAGCAGCTTGGTCGACGGGGGACGTAGCTCCTACGAGCAGTACTTC. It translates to CASSLVDGGRSSYEQYF.

The CDR3 loop is CASSLVAGTSYEQYF. CDR3 nucleotides: TGTGCCAGCAGCTTAGTAGCGGGGACATCCTACGAGCAGTACTTC. The chain is built from TRBV7-2 and TRBJ2-7, with TRBD2 matching over 8 bases. The J segment lost 1 base and the V segment lost 1 base, leaving 3 bases of the junction unmatched. The CDR3 totals 15 residues. Germline V CDR1 and CDR2: SGHTA, FQGNSA.

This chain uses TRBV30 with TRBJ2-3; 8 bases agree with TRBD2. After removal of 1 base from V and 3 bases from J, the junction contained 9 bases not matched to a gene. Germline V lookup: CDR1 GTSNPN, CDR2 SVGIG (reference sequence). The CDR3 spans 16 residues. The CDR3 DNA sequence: TGTGCCTGGAGTGCCTATAGCGGGGCGGGAACAGATACGCAGTATTTT. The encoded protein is CAWSAYSGAGTDTQYF.

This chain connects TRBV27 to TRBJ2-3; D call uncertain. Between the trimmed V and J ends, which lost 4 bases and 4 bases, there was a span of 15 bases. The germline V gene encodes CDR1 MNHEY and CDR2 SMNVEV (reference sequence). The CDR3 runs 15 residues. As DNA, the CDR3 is TGTGCCAGCAGTTCGCGTCCCGACGGTGCAGATACGCAGTATTTT. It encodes CASSSRPDGADTQYF.

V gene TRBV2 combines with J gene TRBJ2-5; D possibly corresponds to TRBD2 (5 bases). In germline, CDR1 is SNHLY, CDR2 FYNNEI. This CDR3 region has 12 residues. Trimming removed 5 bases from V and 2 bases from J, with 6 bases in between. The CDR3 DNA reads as TGTGCCAGCAGTCGGGAACAAGAGACCCAGTACTTC. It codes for CASSREQETQYF.